This T cell receptor (beta chain) was observed in a study of T-cell reconstitution after alpha-beta-depleted transplantation in children. The CDR3 covers 14 residues. Germline CDR1 is MNHEY and CDR2 is SMNVEV (reference sequence). As concerns this clonotype: A read error may be the cause here, since a much bigger clone is one base away.

The authors prepared the TCRbeta library with unique molecular identifiers. Each CDR3 protein gets one entry after TCRdb re-called the PCR reads with MiXCR. The table includes fewer than 120,000 distinct CDR3 sequences, around a tenth detected once. The chain links TRBV27 to TRBJ1-2, with D uncertain. This receptor was obtained from a human donor who donated a stem cell graft to a child with acute lymphoblastic leukemia. This specimen consisted of PBMCs from the stem cell graft donor, obtained from the stem cell graft. CDR3 nucleotide sequence: TGTGCCAGCAGTTTATCCACGAGACTCTATAGCTACACCTTC. Translated: CASSLSTRLYSYTF.